This is a list of T cell receptor beta chains from one sample in a study of cytomegalovirus exposure and HLA in healthy donors. Generated by immunoSEQ multiplex PCR, the TCRdb table keeps only in-frame clones and is missing some. The table lists over 150,000 clones, roughly 80% of them singletons, with under 4.5% in the top ten. The material sequenced was PBMCs. The origin of the receptors is a woman aged 40-49 years in good health and CMV-seronegative. CDR3s include the opening cysteine and the closing phenylalanine or tryptophan. A D gene is named only where the DNA matches it firmly. Where a row states a size, it is once, few, many or the class of an expanded clone; other rows omit it.

j_call: TRBJ1-1; d_call: NA; clone_size: NA; v_call: TRBV28; cdr3_nt: TGTGCCAGCAGTTTATCCCTCACAGACACGAACACTGAAGCTTTCTTT; cdr3_aa: CASSLSLTDTNTEAFF
j_call: TRBJ2-7; d_call: TRBD2; clone_size: once; v_call: TRBV11-3; cdr3_nt: TGTGCCAGCAGCTTCGGCGGGAGTTCTCGGTACGAGCAGTACTTC; cdr3_aa: CASSFGGSSRYEQYF
j_call: TRBJ1-1; d_call: NA; clone_size: NA; v_call: TRBV2; cdr3_nt: TGTGCCAGCAGTGAAGACGCAAGACAAGGGGCAGCTTTCTTT; cdr3_aa: CASSEDARQGAAFF
j_call: TRBJ1-1; d_call: NA; clone_size: NA; v_call: TRBV6-5; cdr3_nt: TGTGCCAGCAGTCAACACCGGGGAAACGCTGAAGCTTTCTTT; cdr3_aa: CASSQHRGNAEAFF
j_call: TRBJ1-2; d_call: TRBD1; clone_size: NA; v_call: TRBV7-9; cdr3_nt: TGTGCCAGCAGCTTATCTGCAGGGGGCTACTACACCTTC; cdr3_aa: CASSLSAGGYYTF
j_call: TRBJ1-1; d_call: NA; clone_size: NA; v_call: TRBV6-6; cdr3_nt: TGTGCCAGCAGTTACACAGATGGTGGGGCTTTCTTT; cdr3_aa: CASSYTDGGAFF
j_call: TRBJ1-2; d_call: TRBD1; clone_size: NA; v_call: TRBV6-6; cdr3_nt: TGTGCCAGCAGTCGAGGGACAGGGCCAACTAACTATGGCTACACCTTC; cdr3_aa: CASSRGTGPTNYGYTF
j_call: TRBJ2-2; d_call: NA; clone_size: NA; v_call: TRBV19; cdr3_nt: TGTGCCAGTAGTATTGGGACTCCAACCGGGGAGCTGTTTTTT; cdr3_aa: CASSIGTPTGELFF
j_call: TRBJ1-1; d_call: NA; clone_size: NA; v_call: TRBV5-1; cdr3_nt: TGCGCCAGCAGCTTGGACGGGACACCGCTAATGAACACTGAAGCTTTCTTT; cdr3_aa: CASSLDGTPLMNTEAFF
j_call: TRBJ2-3; d_call: TRBD1; clone_size: NA; v_call: TRBV6-6; cdr3_nt: TGTGCCAGCCTCGGACAGGGAGTAACAGATACGCAGTATTTT; cdr3_aa: CASLGQGVTDTQYF
j_call: TRBJ2-5; d_call: TRBD1; clone_size: NA; v_call: TRBV4-1; cdr3_nt: TGCGCCAGCAGCCAAGCGACAGGGGGCCAAGAGACCCAGTACTTC; cdr3_aa: CASSQATGGQETQYF
j_call: TRBJ2-5; d_call: TRBD2; clone_size: NA; v_call: TRBV4-1; cdr3_nt: TGCGCCAGCAGCCAAGGGGCTTTTAGCGGGGTAGAGACCCAGTACTTC; cdr3_aa: CASSQGAFSGVETQYF
j_call: TRBJ2-7; d_call: TRBD2; clone_size: NA; v_call: TRBV4-2; cdr3_nt: TGTGCCAGGCAGGGAGAGACTAGCGACTACGAGCAGTACTTC; cdr3_aa: CARQGETSDYEQYF
j_call: TRBJ2-1; d_call: NA; clone_size: NA; v_call: TRBV4-2; cdr3_nt: TGTGCCAGCAGCCAAGGAGGCTATGAGCAGTTCTTC; cdr3_aa: CASSQGGYEQFF
j_call: TRBJ2-7; d_call: TRBD2; clone_size: NA; v_call: TRBV4-2; cdr3_nt: TGTGCCAGCAGCCAAGTGCCTAGCGGGAGGGGGGAGGGGTCCTACGAGCAGTACTTC; cdr3_aa: CASSQVPSGRGEGSYEQYF
j_call: TRBJ2-7; d_call: NA; clone_size: NA; v_call: TRBV6-1; cdr3_nt: TGTGCCAGCAGTGGTAACAGGGAGCCCTACGAGCAGTACTTC; cdr3_aa: CASSGNREPYEQYF
j_call: TRBJ2-5; d_call: TRBD1; clone_size: NA; v_call: TRBV18; cdr3_nt: TGTGCCAGCCGCAGACAGGGGCAAGAGACCCAGTACTTC; cdr3_aa: CASRRQGQETQYF
j_call: TRBJ2-7; d_call: TRBD2; clone_size: once; v_call: TRBV18; cdr3_nt: TGTGCCAGCTCACCAGCTGTACCGGGACTAGCGGGGGGGTCCTACGAGCAGTACTTC; cdr3_aa: CASSPAVPGLAGGSYEQYF
j_call: TRBJ2-7; d_call: NA; clone_size: NA; v_call: TRBV29-1; cdr3_nt: TGCAGCGTTGTTCAGGGGACCTACGAGCAGTACTTC; cdr3_aa: CSVVQGTYEQYF
j_call: TRBJ1-5; d_call: NA; clone_size: NA; v_call: TRBV5-1; cdr3_nt: TGCGCCAGCAGCTTGGGGACAAACAATCAGCCCCAGCATTTT; cdr3_aa: CASSLGTNNQPQHF
j_call: TRBJ1-1; d_call: NA; clone_size: NA; v_call: TRBV19; cdr3_nt: TGTGCCAGTACCCCTACTCGGGATAACCGCGAAGCTTTCTTT; cdr3_aa: CASTPTRDNREAFF
j_call: TRBJ2-5; d_call: NA; clone_size: once; v_call: TRBV11-3; cdr3_nt: TGTGCCAGCAGCTCTCTAGGAGGGGCAGAGACCCAGTACTTC; cdr3_aa: CASSSLGGAETQYF
j_call: TRBJ1-4; d_call: NA; clone_size: NA; v_call: TRBV11-3; cdr3_nt: TGTGCCAGCAGCGCAGGGTCCGTAAGGGAAAAACTGTTTTTT; cdr3_aa: CASSAGSVREKLFF
j_call: TRBJ1-4; d_call: NA; clone_size: NA; v_call: TRBV28; cdr3_nt: TGTGCCAGCAGTTTCCCGGGTACTTCGGATGAAACTAATGAAAAACTGTTTTTT; cdr3_aa: CASSFPGTSDETNEKLFF
j_call: TRBJ2-1; d_call: NA; clone_size: few; v_call: TRBV6-1; cdr3_nt: TGTGCCAGCAGTGAAGTAGGGGGAGTCTCCTACAATGAGCAGTTCTTC; cdr3_aa: CASSEVGGVSYNEQFF
j_call: TRBJ2-6; d_call: TRBD1; clone_size: NA; v_call: TRBV5-4; cdr3_nt: TGTGCCAGCAGCTCTGAACAGGGGTCTGGGGCCAACGTCCTGACTTTC; cdr3_aa: CASSSEQGSGANVLTF
j_call: TRBJ1-5; d_call: TRBD1; clone_size: few; v_call: TRBV15; cdr3_nt: TGTGCCACCCCGCACCGGGACAGGGAAGAGGGTCAGCCCCAGCATTTT; cdr3_aa: CATPHRDREEGQPQHF
j_call: TRBJ1-2; d_call: NA; clone_size: few; v_call: TRBV7-8; cdr3_nt: TGTGCCAGCAGCTTAGGAGGGAGAGAGAGCTATGGCTACACCTTC; cdr3_aa: CASSLGGRESYGYTF
j_call: TRBJ2-5; d_call: TRBD1; clone_size: NA; v_call: TRBV5-6; cdr3_nt: TGTGCCAGCAGCTTTACAGGGGGCGCGTCCTTAGGGAGGCAAGAGACCCAGTACTTC; cdr3_aa: CASSFTGGASLGRQETQYF
j_call: TRBJ2-2; d_call: TRBD1; clone_size: NA; v_call: TRBV4-1; cdr3_nt: TGCGCCAGCAGACAGAACCAGGGGGACGGGGAGCTGTTTTTT; cdr3_aa: CASRQNQGDGELFF
j_call: TRBJ1-2; d_call: TRBD1; clone_size: few; v_call: TRBV27; cdr3_nt: TGTGCCAGCAGTCGACAGGAGGGGGCCTATGGCTACACCTTC; cdr3_aa: CASSRQEGAYGYTF
j_call: TRBJ2-1; d_call: NA; clone_size: few; v_call: TRBV28; cdr3_nt: TGTGCCAGCAGGCCCCGGGACAAGAATGAGCAGTTCTTC; cdr3_aa: CASRPRDKNEQFF
j_call: TRBJ1-4; d_call: NA; clone_size: NA; v_call: TRBV20-1; cdr3_nt: TGCAGTGCACTTTCCAATGAAAAACTGTTTTTT; cdr3_aa: CSALSNEKLFF
j_call: TRBJ1-4; d_call: NA; clone_size: once; v_call: TRBV10-3; cdr3_nt: TGTGCCATCAGTTCACAGCCGGAAGGAACTAATGAAAAACTGTTTTTT; cdr3_aa: CAISSQPEGTNEKLFF
j_call: TRBJ1-4; d_call: TRBD1; clone_size: NA; v_call: TRBV5-1; cdr3_nt: TGCGCCAGCAGGGGGACAGTGGCAACTAATGAAAAACTGTTTTTT; cdr3_aa: CASRGTVATNEKLFF
j_call: TRBJ2-7; d_call: NA; clone_size: NA; v_call: TRBV4-1; cdr3_nt: TGCGCCAGCAGCCAATACGTCGGGGGACCCTACGAGCAGTACTTC; cdr3_aa: CASSQYVGGPYEQYF
j_call: TRBJ2-1; d_call: TRBD1; clone_size: NA; v_call: TRBV9; cdr3_nt: TGTGCCAGCAGCCTTCCACAGGGGGCGCCGAGTAATGAGCAGTTCTTC; cdr3_aa: CASSLPQGAPSNEQFF
j_call: TRBJ2-7; d_call: NA; clone_size: NA; v_call: TRBV28; cdr3_nt: TGTGCCACACTAGACGCAGGTGTCTCCTACGAGCAGTACTTC; cdr3_aa: CATLDAGVSYEQYF
j_call: TRBJ2-7; d_call: NA; clone_size: NA; v_call: TRBV6-6; cdr3_nt: TGTGCCAGCAGCACTAGGTCCGGGACACTCGAGCAGTACTTC; cdr3_aa: CASSTRSGTLEQYF
j_call: TRBJ2-7; d_call: NA; clone_size: NA; v_call: TRBV11-3; cdr3_nt: TGTGCCAGCAGCTTAGATGCAGGGGAACACGAGCAGTACTTC; cdr3_aa: CASSLDAGEHEQYF
j_call: TRBJ2-7; d_call: TRBD1; clone_size: NA; v_call: TRBV10-3; cdr3_nt: TGTGCCATCAGTGGACAGGGGAAGGGGCCCTACGAGCAGTACTTC; cdr3_aa: CAISGQGKGPYEQYF
j_call: TRBJ1-1; d_call: TRBD1; clone_size: NA; v_call: TRBV12-5; cdr3_nt: TGTGCTAGTGGCCCTTCCCGGGACAGGGGGCGGAAGAACACTGAAGCTTTCTTT; cdr3_aa: CASGPSRDRGRKNTEAFF
j_call: TRBJ2-7; d_call: NA; clone_size: NA; v_call: TRBV27; cdr3_nt: TGTGCCAGCAGTTTGACGAGCGCTTACGAGCAGTACTTC; cdr3_aa: CASSLTSAYEQYF
j_call: TRBJ2-7; d_call: TRBD1; clone_size: NA; v_call: TRBV18; cdr3_nt: TGTGCCAGCTCACCACGGGACAGTTCGCCCTTCTACGAGCAGTACTTC; cdr3_aa: CASSPRDSSPFYEQYF
j_call: TRBJ2-1; d_call: TRBD1; clone_size: NA; v_call: TRBV13; cdr3_nt: TGTGCCAGCAGCTCCCGGGACAGGGGATCCAATGAGCAGTTCTTC; cdr3_aa: CASSSRDRGSNEQFF
j_call: TRBJ1-2; d_call: NA; clone_size: few; v_call: TRBV30; cdr3_nt: TGTGCCTGGAGTGCCCGCGTAGCACCAGCTAACTATGGCTACACCTTC; cdr3_aa: CAWSARVAPANYGYTF
j_call: TRBJ2-7; d_call: TRBD1; clone_size: NA; v_call: TRBV19; cdr3_nt: TGTGCCAGTACCACAGGGGGTGCGGTGGGGGAGCAGTACTTC; cdr3_aa: CASTTGGAVGEQYF
j_call: TRBJ1-2; d_call: NA; clone_size: NA; v_call: TRBV2; cdr3_nt: TGTGCCAGCAGTGAGGTAGTTGTCAACTATGGCTACACCTTC; cdr3_aa: CASSEVVVNYGYTF